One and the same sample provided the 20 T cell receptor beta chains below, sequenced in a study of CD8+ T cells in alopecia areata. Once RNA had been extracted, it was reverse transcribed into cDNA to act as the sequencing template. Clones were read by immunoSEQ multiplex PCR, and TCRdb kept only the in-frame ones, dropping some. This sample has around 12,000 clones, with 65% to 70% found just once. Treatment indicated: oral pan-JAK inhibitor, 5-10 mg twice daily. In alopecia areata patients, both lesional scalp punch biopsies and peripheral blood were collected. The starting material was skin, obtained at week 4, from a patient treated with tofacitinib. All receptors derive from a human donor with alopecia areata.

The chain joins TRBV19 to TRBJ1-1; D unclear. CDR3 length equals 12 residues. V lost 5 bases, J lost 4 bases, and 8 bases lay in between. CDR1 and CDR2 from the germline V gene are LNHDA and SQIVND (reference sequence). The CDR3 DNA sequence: TGTGCCAGTAGTCAGAGTCGCACTGAAGCTTTCTTT. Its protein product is CASSQSRTEAFF.

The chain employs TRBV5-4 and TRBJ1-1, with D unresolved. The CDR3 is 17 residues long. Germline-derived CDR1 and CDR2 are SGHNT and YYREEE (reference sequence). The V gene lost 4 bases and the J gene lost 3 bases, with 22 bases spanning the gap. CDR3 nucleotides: TGTGCCAGCAGCCACCGGGCCCCACTCGGCAGGTACACTGAAGCTTTCTTT. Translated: CASSHRAPLGRYTEAFF.

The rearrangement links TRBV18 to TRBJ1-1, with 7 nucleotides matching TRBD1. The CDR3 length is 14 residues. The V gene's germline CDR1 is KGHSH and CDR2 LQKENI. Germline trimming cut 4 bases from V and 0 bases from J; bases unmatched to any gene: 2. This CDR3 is CASSRTGVNTEAFF. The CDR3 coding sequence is TGTGCCAGCTCACGGACAGGAGTGAACACTGAAGCTTTCTTT.

CDR3 loop: CASSREGGDYNSPLHF. The CDR3 DNA is TGTGCCAGCTCACGAGAAGGGGGAGACTATAATTCACCCCTCCACTTT. The V gene is TRBV18, the J gene TRBJ1-6, with a tentative D call TRBD1 (6 bases). The CDR3 runs to 16 residues. Germline V gene lookup returns CDR1 KGHSH and CDR2 LQKENI. The V end lost 4 bases, the J end lost 3 bases, and 13 bases lay between the germline ends.

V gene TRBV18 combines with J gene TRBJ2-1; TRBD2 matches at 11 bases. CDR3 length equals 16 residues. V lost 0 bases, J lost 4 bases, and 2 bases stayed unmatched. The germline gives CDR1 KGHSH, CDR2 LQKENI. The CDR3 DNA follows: TGTGCCAGCTCACCACCCGGGACTAGCGGATACAATGAGCAGTTCTTC. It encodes CASSPPGTSGYNEQFF.

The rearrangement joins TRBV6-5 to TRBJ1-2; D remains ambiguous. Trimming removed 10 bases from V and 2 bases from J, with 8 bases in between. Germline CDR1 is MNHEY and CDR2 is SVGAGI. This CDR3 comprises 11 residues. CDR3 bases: TGTGCCACCGGACGGAACTATGGCTACACCTTC. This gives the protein CATGRNYGYTF.

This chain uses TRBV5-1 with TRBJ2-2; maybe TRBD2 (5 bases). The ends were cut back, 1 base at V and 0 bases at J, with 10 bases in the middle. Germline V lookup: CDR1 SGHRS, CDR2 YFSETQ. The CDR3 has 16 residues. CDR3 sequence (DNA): TGCGCCAGCAGCTTGTATAGCGACGCGAACACCGGGGAGCTGTTTTTT. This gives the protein CASSLYSDANTGELFF.

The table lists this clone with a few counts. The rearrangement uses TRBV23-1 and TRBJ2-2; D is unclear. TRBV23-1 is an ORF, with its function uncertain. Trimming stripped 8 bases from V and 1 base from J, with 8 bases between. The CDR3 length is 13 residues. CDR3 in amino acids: CASFERNTGELFF. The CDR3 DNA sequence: TGCGCCAGCTTCGAGAGGAACACCGGGGAGCTGTTTTTT.

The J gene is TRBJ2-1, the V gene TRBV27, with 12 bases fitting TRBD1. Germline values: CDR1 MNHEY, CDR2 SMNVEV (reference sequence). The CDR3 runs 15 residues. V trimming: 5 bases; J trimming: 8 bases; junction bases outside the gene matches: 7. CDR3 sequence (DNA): TGTGCCAGCAGTCTGGGACAGGGGGCGCGGGATGAGCAGTTCTTC. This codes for CASSLGQGARDEQFF.

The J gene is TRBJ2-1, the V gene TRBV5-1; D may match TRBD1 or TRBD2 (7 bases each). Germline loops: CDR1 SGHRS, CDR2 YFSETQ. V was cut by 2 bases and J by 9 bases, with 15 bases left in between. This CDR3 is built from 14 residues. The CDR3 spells CASSFARGGGEQFF. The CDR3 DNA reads TGCGCCAGCAGCTTTGCCAGGGGGGGCGGTGAGCAGTTCTTC.

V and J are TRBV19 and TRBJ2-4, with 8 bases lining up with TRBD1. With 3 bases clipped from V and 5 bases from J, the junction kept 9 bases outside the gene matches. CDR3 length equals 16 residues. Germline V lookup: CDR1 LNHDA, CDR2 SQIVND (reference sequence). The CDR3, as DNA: TGTGCCAGTAGTATGTTCGGCAGGGGGCGGGAAAACATTCAGTACTTC. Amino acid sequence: CASSMFGRGRENIQYF.

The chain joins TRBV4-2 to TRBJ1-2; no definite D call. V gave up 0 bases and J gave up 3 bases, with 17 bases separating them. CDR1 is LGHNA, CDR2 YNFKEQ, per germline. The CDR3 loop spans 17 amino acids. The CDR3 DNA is TGTGCCAGCAGCCAAGAATATAGGGAGGGTTCGGACTATGGCTACACCTTC. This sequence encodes CASSQEYREGSDYGYTF.

DNA for the CDR3: TGTGCCAGCAGCCAAGGGACAAACCATAATTCACCCCTCCACTTT. Its protein product is CASSQGTNHNSPLHF. This chain connects TRBV14 to TRBJ1-6, with D maybe TRBD1 (5 bases). Trimming removed 1 base at V and 5 bases at J, with 9 bases between. Germline values: CDR1 SGHDN, CDR2 FVKESK. The CDR3 is 15 amino acids.

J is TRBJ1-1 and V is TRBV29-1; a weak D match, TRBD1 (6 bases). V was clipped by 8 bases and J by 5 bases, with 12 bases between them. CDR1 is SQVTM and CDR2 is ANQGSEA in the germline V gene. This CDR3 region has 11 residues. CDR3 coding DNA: TGCAGCACCAGGGGTGAAACTGAAGCTTTCTTT. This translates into CSTRGETEAFF.

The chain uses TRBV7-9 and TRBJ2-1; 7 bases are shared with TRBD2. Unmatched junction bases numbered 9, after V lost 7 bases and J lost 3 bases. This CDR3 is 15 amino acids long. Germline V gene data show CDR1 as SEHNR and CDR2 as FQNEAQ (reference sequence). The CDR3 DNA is TGTGCCAGCACCCGCGCGGGAGAGTTCTACAATGAGCAGTTCTTC. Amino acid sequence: CASTRAGEFYNEQFF.

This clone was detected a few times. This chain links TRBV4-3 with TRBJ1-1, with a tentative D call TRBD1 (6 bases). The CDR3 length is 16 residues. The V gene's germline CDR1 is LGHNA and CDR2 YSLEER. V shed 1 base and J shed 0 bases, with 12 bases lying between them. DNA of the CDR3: TGCGCCAGCAGCCAAGGACAGGTGGGCATGAACACTGAAGCTTTCTTT. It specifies CASSQGQVGMNTEAFF.

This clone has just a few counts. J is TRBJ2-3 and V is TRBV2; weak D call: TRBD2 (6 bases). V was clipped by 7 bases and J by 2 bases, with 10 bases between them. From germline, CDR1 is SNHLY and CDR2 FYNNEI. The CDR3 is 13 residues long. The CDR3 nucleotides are TGTGCCAGCAACGGACTATTCACAGATACGCAGTATTTT. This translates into CASNGLFTDTQYF. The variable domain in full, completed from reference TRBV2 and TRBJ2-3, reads EPEVTQTPSHQVTQMGQEVILRCVPISNHLYFYWYRQILGQKVEFLVSFYNNEISEKSEIFDDQFSVERPDGSNFTLKIRSTKLEDSAMYFCASNGLFTDTQYFGPGTRLTVL.

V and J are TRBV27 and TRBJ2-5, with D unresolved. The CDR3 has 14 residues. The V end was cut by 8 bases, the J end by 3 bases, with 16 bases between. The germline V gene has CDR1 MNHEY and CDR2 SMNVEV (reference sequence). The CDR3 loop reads CASGGNLGKETQYF. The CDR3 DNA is TGTGCCAGCGGCGGAAACCTGGGGAAAGAGACCCAGTACTTC.

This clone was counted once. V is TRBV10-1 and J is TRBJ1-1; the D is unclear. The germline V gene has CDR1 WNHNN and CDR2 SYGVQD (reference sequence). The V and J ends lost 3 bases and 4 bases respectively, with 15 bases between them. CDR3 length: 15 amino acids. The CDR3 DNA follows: TGCGCCAGCAGTGACCCCCTCGGTCCCCGCACTGAAGCTTTCTTT. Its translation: CASSDPLGPRTEAFF.

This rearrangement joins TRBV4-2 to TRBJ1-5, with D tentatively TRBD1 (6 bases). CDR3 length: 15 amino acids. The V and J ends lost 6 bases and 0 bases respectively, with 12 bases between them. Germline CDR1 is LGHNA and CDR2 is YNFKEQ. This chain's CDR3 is CASRLDRFSNQPQHF. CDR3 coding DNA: TGTGCCAGCAGACTTGACAGGTTTAGCAATCAGCCCCAGCATTTT.